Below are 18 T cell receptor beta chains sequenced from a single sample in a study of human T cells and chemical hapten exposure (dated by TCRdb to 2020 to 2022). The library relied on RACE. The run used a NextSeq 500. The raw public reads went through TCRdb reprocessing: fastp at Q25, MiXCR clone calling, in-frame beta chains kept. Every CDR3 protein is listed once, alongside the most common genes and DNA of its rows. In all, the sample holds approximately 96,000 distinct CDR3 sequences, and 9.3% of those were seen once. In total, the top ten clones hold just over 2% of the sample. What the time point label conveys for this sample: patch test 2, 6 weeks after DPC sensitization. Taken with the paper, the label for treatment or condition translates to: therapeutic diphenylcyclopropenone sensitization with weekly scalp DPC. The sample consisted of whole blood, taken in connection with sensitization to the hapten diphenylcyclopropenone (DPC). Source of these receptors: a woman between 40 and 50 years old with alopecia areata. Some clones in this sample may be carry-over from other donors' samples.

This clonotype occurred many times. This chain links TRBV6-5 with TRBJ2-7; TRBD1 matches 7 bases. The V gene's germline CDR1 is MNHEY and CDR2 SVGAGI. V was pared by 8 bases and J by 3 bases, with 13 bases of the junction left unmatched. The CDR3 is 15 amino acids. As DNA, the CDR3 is TGTGCCAGCTCCCACGTCCGGCAGGGGGACTACGAGCAGTACTTC. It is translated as CASSHVRQGDYEQYF.

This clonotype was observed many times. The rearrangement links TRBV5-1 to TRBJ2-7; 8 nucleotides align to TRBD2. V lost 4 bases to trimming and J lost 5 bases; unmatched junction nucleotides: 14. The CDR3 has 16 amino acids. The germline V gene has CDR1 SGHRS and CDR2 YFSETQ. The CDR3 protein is CASSPDPGLGLDEQYF. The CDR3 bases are TGCGCCAGCAGCCCCGACCCGGGACTAGGTCTGGACGAGCAGTACTTC.

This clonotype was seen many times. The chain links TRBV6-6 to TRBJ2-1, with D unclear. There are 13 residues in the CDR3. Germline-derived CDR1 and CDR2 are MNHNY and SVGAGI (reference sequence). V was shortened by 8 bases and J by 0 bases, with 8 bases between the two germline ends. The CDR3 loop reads CASGSSSYNEQFF. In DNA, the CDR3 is TGTGCCAGCGGATCTAGCTCCTACAATGAGCAGTTCTTC.

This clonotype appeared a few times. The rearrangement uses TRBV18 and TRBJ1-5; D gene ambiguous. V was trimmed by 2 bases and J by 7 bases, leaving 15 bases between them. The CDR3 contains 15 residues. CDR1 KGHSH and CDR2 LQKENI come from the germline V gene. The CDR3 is CASSPMDIRRQPQHF. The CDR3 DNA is TGTGCCAGCTCACCAATGGATATAAGGAGGCAGCCCCAGCATTTT.

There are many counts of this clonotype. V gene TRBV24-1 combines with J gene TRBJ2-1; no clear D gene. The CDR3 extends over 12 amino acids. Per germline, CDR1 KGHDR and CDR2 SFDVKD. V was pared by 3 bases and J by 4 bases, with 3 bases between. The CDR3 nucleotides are TGTGCCACCAGTGATGAATACAATGAGCAGTTCTTC. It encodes CATSDEYNEQFF.

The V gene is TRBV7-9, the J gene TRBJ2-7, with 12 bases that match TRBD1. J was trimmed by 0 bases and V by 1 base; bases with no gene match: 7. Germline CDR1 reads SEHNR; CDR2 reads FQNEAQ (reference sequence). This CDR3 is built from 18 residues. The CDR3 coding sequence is TGTGCCAGCAGCTTAGATGGGACAGGGGGCCCTGGCTCCTACGAGCAGTACTTC. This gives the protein CASSLDGTGGPGSYEQYF. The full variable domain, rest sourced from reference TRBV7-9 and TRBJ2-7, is DTGVSQNPRHKITKRGQNVTFRCDPISEHNRLYWYRQTLGQGPEFLTYFQNEAQLEKSRLLSDRFSAERPKGSFSTLEIQRTEQGDSAMYLCASSLDGTGGPGSYEQYFGPGTRLTVT.

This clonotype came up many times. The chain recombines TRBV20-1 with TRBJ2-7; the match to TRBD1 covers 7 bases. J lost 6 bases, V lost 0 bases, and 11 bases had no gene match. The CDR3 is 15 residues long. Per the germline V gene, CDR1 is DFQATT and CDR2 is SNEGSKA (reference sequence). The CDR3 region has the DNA TGCAGTGCTAGAGATAGAACCCAACCAGGGGGCGAGCAGTACTTC. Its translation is CSARDRTQPGGEQYF.

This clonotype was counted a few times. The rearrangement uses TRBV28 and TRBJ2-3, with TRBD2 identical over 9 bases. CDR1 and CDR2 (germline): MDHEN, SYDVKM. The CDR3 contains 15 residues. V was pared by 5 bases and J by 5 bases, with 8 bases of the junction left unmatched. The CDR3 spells CASSPAGGREDTQYF. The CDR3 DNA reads TGTGCCAGCAGTCCAGCGGGAGGCAGGGAAGATACGCAGTATTTT. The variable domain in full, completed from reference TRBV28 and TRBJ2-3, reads DVKVTQSSRYLVKRTGEKVFLECVQDMDHENMFWYRQDPGLGLRLIYFSYDVKMKEKGDIPEGYSVSREKKERFSLILESASTNQTSMYLCASSPAGGREDTQYFGPGTRLTVL.

For the CDR3, the DNA is TGTGCCAGCAGTTACTCGTCGGGTACTTTCTACGAGCAGTACTTC. It is translated as CASSYSSGTFYEQYF. The chain uses TRBV6-5 and TRBJ2-7; D unresolved. The CDR3 has 15 amino acids. Germline assignment: CDR1 MNHEY and CDR2 SVGAGI. V was clipped by 0 bases and J by 3 bases, with 12 bases between them.

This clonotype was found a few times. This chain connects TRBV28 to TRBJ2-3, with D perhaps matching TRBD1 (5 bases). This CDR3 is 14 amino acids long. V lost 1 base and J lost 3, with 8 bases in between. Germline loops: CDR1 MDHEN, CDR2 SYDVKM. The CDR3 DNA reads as TGTGCCAGCAGTTTATTAGGGGCGACAGATACGCAGTATTTT. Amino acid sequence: CASSLLGATDTQYF.

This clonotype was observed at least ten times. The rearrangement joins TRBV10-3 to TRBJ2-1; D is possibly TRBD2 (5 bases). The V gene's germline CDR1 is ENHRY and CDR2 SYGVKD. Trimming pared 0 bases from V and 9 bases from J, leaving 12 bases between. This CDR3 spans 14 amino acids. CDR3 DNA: TGTGCCATCAGTGAGTCTGAGGGAGCTAGTGAGCAGTTCTTC. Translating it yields CAISESEGASEQFF.

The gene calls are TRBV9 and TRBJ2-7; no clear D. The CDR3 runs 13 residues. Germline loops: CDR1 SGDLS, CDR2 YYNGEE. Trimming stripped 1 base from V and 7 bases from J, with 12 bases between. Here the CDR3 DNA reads TGTGCCAGCAGCGTAATCTGGGTGGGGGAGCAGTACTTC. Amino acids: CASSVIWVGEQYF.

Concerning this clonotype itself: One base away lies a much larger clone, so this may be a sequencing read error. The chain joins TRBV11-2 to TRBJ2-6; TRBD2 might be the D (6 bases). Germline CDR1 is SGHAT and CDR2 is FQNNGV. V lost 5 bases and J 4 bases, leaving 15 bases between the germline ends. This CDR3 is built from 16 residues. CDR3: CASSGGAAGGANVLTF. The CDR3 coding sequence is TGTGCCAGCAGCGGAGGGGCTGCGGGAGGGGCCAACGTCCTGACTTTC.

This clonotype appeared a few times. For the CDR3, the DNA is TGTGCCAGCAGCTCCCATCTTAGGGCTGGGGCCAACGTCCTGACTTTC. This sequence encodes CASSSHLRAGANVLTF. The chain is built from TRBV7-9 and TRBJ2-6; D unresolved. The CDR3 is made up of 16 amino acids. V shed 4 bases and J shed 2 bases, with 12 bases lying between them. Germline assignment: CDR1 SEHNR and CDR2 FQNEAQ (reference sequence).

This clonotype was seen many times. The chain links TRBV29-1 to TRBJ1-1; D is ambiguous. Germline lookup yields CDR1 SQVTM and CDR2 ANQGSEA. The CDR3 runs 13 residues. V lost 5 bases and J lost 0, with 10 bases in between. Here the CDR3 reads CSVLRKLNTEAFF. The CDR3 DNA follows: TGCAGCGTTCTCAGAAAACTGAACACTGAAGCTTTCTTT.

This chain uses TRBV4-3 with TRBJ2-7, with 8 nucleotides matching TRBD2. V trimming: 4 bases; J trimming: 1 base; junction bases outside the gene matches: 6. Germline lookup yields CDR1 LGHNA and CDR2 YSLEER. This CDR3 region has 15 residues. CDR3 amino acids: CASSLVGTRSYEQYF. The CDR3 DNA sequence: TGCGCCAGCAGCCTAGTTGGGACTAGATCCTACGAGCAGTACTTC.

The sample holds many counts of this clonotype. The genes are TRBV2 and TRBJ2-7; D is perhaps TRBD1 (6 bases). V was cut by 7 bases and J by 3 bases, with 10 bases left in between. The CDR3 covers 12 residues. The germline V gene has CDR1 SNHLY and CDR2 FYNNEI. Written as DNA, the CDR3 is TGTGCCAGCATGGGGGCGTTCTACGAGCAGTACTTC. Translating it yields CASMGAFYEQYF.

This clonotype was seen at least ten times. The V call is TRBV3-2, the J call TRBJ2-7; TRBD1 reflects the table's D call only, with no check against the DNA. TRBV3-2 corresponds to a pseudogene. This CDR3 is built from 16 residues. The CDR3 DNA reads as TGTGCCAGCAGCCAAGCGTCGGGACAGATAATCTACGAGCAGTACTTC. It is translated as CASSQASGQIIYEQYF.